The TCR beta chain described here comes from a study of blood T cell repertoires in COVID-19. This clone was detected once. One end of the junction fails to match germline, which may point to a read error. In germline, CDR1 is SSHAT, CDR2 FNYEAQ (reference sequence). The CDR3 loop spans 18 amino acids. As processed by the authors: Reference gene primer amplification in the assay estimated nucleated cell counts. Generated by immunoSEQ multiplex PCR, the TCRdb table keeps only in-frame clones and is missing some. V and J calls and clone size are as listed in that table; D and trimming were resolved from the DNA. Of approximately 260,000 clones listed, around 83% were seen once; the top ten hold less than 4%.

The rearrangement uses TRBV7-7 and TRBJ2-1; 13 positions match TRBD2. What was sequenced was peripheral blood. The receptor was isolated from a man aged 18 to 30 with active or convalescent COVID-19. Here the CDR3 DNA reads TGTGCTAGCAGCTTAGACCCGCGCGGGACTAGCGGGAATAATGAGCAGTTCTTC. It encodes CASSLDPRGTSGNNEQFF.